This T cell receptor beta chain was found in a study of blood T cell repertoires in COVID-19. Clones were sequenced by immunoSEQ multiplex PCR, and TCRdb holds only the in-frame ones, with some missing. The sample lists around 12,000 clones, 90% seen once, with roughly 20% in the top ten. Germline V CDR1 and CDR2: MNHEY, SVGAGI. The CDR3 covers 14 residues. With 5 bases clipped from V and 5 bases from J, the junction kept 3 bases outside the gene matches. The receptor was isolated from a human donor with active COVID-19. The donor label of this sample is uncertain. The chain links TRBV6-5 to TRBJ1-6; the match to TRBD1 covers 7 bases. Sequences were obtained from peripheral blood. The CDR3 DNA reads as TGTGCCAGCAGTAGACAGGGCGATAATTCACCCCTCCACTTT. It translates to CASSRQGDNSPLHF.